Listed here is a single T cell receptor (beta chain). This specimen comes from a study of blood T cell repertoires in COVID-19. Study background: Both acute and convalescent COVID-19 samples were obtained from the United States, Italy and Spain.

Everyone who took part was 18 to 89 years old, and they came from about two dozen US areas. Assignments of participants to cohorts depended upon their own reported clinical history. Recovery among Cohort 3 donors was established by two negative PCRs, clearance, or symptom resolution. The CDR3 extends over 14 amino acids. V was trimmed by 2 bases and J by 7 bases, leaving 9 bases between them. Germline V CDR1 and CDR2: LGHDT, YNNKEL (reference sequence). Here immunoSEQ multiplex PCR was the method, and the copy in TCRdb shows in-frame clones only, minus some. The sample has around 150,000 clones; approximately 88% are singletons.

This TCR derives from a woman aged 60-70 years who had recovered from COVID-19. The J gene is TRBJ1-6, the V gene TRBV3-1 (or the pseudogene TRBV3-2); tentative D call: TRBD1 (6 bases). The sequencing input was PBMCs or T cells enriched from blood (not recorded which). CDR3 bases: TGTGCCAGCAGCCAATGGGGGCCAAATTCACCCCTCCACTTT. Amino acids: CASSQWGPNSPLHF.